One T cell receptor (beta chain) is described in this entry. These data come from a study of cytomegalovirus exposure and HLA in healthy donors. The donors were members of the validation cohort, which comprised roughly 130 subjects and was separate from the first cohort of more than 500 subjects. Sequencing was performed with immunoSEQ multiplex PCR; in TCRdb, only in-frame clones are kept and a portion is missing. The repertoire holds tens of thousands of clones, with roughly 92% as singletons. V lost 3 bases and J 11 bases, leaving 13 bases between the germline ends. Germline CDR1 reads GTSNPN; CDR2 reads SVGIG (reference sequence). The CDR3 runs 11 residues.

The chain has TRBV30 and TRBJ1-1; D is undetermined. Sample: PBMCs. The clonotype comes from a woman between 18 and 29 years old in good health and CMV-seropositive. CDR3 region: CAWRLNSEAFF. CDR3 coding DNA: TGTGCCTGGAGACTGAACAGTGAGGCTTTCTTT.